These T cell receptor beta chains were read from a single sample in a study of neurological immune-mediated disorders. One entry per CDR3 protein results from TCRdb running MiXCR on the 5' RACE reads. Of about 71,000 distinct CDR3 sequences detected, roughly 15% appear once; the ten largest clones hold around 4.3%. Specimen: PBMCs. These receptors were taken from a female donor with HTLV-1-associated myelopathy (HAM/TSP). Both conserved end residues are part of each CDR3. The D gene is left open where the match is weak. Size is stated as once, few, many, or a class for an expanded clone.

j_call: TRBJ2-7
v_call: TRBV7-9
clone_size: many
d_call: -
cdr3_aa: CASSFSNEQYF
cdr3_nt: TGTGCCAGCAGCTTTTCGAACGAGCAGTACTTC

j_call: TRBJ2-5
v_call: TRBV9
clone_size: many
d_call: TRBD1
cdr3_aa: CASSDGQGFQETQYF
cdr3_nt: TGTGCCAGCAGCGATGGACAGGGCTTCCAAGAGACCCAGTACTTC

j_call: TRBJ2-7
v_call: TRBV20-1
clone_size: many
d_call: -
cdr3_aa: CSARTHEQYF
cdr3_nt: TGCAGTGCTAGAACCCACGAGCAGTACTTC

j_call: TRBJ2-3
v_call: TRBV20-1
clone_size: many
d_call: TRBD2
cdr3_aa: CSARAFELAGVTDTQYF
cdr3_nt: TGCAGTGCTAGAGCCTTCGAACTAGCGGGGGTCACAGATACGCAGTATTTT

j_call: TRBJ1-3
v_call: TRBV6-6
clone_size: few
d_call: -
cdr3_aa: CASTFPTSDTIYF
cdr3_nt: TGTGCCAGCACCTTCCCCACATCTGACACCATATATTTT

j_call: TRBJ2-1
v_call: TRBV11-3
clone_size: many
d_call: TRBD2
cdr3_aa: CASSLDKLAGVHEQFF
cdr3_nt: TGTGCCAGCAGCTTAGATAAACTAGCGGGGGTACATGAGCAGTTCTTC

j_call: TRBJ2-5
v_call: TRBV5-1
clone_size: many
d_call: -
cdr3_aa: CASSLAGSFSGETQYF
cdr3_nt: TGCGCCAGCAGCTTGGCCGGTAGCTTTTCGGGGGAGACCCAGTACTTC

j_call: TRBJ2-1
v_call: TRBV28
clone_size: many
d_call: -
cdr3_aa: CASNPVGIHAYNEQFF
cdr3_nt: TGTGCCAGCAACCCCGTAGGGATCCACGCCTACAATGAGCAGTTCTTC

j_call: TRBJ1-1
v_call: TRBV9
clone_size: many
d_call: -
cdr3_aa: CASSVWDGMNTEAFF
cdr3_nt: TGTGCCAGCAGCGTTTGGGACGGCATGAACACTGAAGCTTTCTTT

j_call: TRBJ2-3
v_call: TRBV5-1
clone_size: many
d_call: -
cdr3_aa: CASSLVTGVQDTQYF
cdr3_nt: TGCGCCAGCAGCTTGGTAACGGGGGTGCAAGATACGCAGTATTTT

j_call: TRBJ1-4
v_call: TRBV20-1
clone_size: many
d_call: -
cdr3_aa: CSAPSGAWEKLFF
cdr3_nt: TGCAGTGCTCCTTCGGGGGCGTGGGAAAAACTGTTTTTT

j_call: TRBJ2-3
v_call: TRBV21-1
clone_size: many
d_call: -
cdr3_aa: CASARDRSTDTQYF
cdr3_nt: TGTGCCAGCGCAAGGGACAGGAGCACAGATACGCAGTATTTT

j_call: TRBJ2-7
v_call: TRBV7-2
clone_size: many
d_call: -
cdr3_aa: CASSFRDTSYEQYF
cdr3_nt: TGTGCCAGCAGCTTCCGGGACACTTCCTACGAGCAGTACTTC

j_call: TRBJ2-7
v_call: TRBV5-1
clone_size: few
d_call: TRBD2
cdr3_aa: CASSLASGASYEQYF
cdr3_nt: TGCGCCAGCAGCTTGGCCAGCGGGGCGTCCTACGAGCAGTACTTC

j_call: TRBJ2-7
v_call: TRBV20-1
clone_size: many
d_call: -
cdr3_aa: CSARDWGGAGSYEQYF
cdr3_nt: TGCAGTGCTAGAGATTGGGGTGGGGCCGGTTCCTACGAGCAGTACTTC